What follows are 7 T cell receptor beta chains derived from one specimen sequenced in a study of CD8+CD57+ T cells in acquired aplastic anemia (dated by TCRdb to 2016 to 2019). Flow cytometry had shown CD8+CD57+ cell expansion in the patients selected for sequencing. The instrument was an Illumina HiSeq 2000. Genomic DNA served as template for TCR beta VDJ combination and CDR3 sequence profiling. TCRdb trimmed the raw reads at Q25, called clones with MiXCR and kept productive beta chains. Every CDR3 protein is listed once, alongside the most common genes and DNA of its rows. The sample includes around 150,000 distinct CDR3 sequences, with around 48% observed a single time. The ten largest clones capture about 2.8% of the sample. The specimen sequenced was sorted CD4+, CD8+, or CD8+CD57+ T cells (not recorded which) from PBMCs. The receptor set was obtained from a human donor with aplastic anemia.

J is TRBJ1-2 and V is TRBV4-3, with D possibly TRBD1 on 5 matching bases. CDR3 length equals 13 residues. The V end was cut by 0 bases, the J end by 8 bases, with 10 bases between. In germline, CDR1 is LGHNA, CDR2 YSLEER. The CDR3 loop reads CASSQEGVGGYTF. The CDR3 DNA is TGCGCCAGCAGCCAAGAAGGGGTTGGAGGCTACACCTTC.

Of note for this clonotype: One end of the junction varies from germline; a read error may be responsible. The CDR3 sequence is CASSQTVNYGYTF. CDR3 nucleotides: TGCGCCAGCAGCCAGACAGTAAACTATGGCTACACCTTC. The rearrangement uses TRBV7-9 and TRBJ1-2; perhaps TRBD1 as D (5 bases). Germline-derived CDR1 and CDR2 are SEHNR and FQNEAQ (reference sequence). The CDR3 is 13 amino acids.

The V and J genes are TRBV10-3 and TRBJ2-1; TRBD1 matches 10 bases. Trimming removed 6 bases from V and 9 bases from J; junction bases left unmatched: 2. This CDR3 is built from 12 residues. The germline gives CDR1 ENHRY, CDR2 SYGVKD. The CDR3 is CAIRTGGPEQFF. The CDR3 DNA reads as TGTGCCATCAGGACAGGGGGCCCTGAGCAGTTCTTC.

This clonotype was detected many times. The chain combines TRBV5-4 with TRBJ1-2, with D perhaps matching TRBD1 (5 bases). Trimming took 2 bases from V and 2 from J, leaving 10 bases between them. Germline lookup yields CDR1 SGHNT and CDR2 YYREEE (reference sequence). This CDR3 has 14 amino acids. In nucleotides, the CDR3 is TGTGCCAGCAGCTTCGACCGGGACAACTATGGCTACACCTTC. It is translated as CASSFDRDNYGYTF.

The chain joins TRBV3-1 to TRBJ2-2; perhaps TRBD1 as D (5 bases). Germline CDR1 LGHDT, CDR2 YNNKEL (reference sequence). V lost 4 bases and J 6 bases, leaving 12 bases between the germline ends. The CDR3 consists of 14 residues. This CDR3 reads CASSRDQGSGELFF. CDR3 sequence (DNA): TGTGCCAGCAGCCGAGATCAGGGCTCCGGGGAGCTGTTTTTT. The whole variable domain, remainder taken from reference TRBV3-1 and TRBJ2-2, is DTAVSQTPKYLVTQMGNDKSIKCEQNLGHDTMYWYKQDSKKFLKIMFSYNNKELIINETVPNRFSPKSPDKAHLNLHINSLELGDSAVYFCASSRDQGSGELFFGEGSRLTVL.

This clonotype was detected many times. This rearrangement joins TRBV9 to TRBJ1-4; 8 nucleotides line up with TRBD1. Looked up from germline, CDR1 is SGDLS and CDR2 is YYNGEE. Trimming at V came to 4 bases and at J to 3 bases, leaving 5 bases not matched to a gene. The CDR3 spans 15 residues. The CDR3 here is CASSYRTGPNEKLFF. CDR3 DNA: TGTGCCAGCAGCTATCGGACAGGGCCTAATGAAAAACTGTTTTTT.

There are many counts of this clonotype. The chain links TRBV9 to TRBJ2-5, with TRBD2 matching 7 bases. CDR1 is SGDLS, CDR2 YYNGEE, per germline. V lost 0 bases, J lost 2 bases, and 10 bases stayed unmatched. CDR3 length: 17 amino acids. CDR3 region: CASSVATSGGSQETQYF. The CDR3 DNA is TGTGCCAGCAGCGTAGCTACGAGTGGCGGGAGTCAAGAGACCCAGTACTTC.